A selection of T cell receptor beta chains follows, all from one sample in a study of OX40 agonist ivuxolimab in advanced cancers. Here immunoSEQ multiplex PCR was the method, and the copy in TCRdb shows in-frame clones only, minus some. Among some 84,000 clones, approximately 92% were seen once, and the ten largest hold 8.5% to 9%. The specimen was CD4+ or CD8+ T cells sorted from blood, collected in a trial of the OX40 agonist ivuxolimab. These receptors came from an adult with an advanced solid tumor such as melanoma, head and neck, liver or kidney cancer. The CDR3 runs from the conserved cysteine through the conserved F or W. Each record gives: D gene, V gene, clone size, J gene, CDR3 DNA, CDR3 protein. D genes are given only for firm matches. The size entry is marked missing in some rows and otherwise reads once, few, many or a size class.

D: NA
V: TRBV4-1
size: medium-sized
J: TRBJ2-5
DNA: TGCGCCAGCAGCCAAGATGCCAGAGCCCAAGAGACCCAGTACTTC
CDR3: CASSQDARAQETQYF

D: NA
V: TRBV4-1
size: NA
J: TRBJ2-7
DNA: TGCGCCAGCAGCCATTTACAGGGAGGTGCCCCCTACGAGCAGTACTTC
CDR3: CASSHLQGGAPYEQYF

D: TRBD1
V: TRBV5-1
size: NA
J: TRBJ1-1
DNA: TGCGCCAGCAGCTTGGCCGGGACAGGGGGCACTGAAGCTTTCTTT
CDR3: CASSLAGTGGTEAFF

D: NA
V: TRBV5-8
size: NA
J: TRBJ1-2
DNA: TGTGCCAGCAGGTCGGACACCCCTAGGTATGGCTACACCTTC
CDR3: CASRSDTPRYGYTF

D: NA
V: TRBV6-5
size: NA
J: TRBJ2-7
DNA: TGTGCCAGCAGTTACGGCGGGGAAGGGCTCGAGCAGTACTTC
CDR3: CASSYGGEGLEQYF

D: NA
V: TRBV11-3
size: once
J: TRBJ2-3
DNA: TGTGCCAGCAGCCCCCATTCCACAGATACGCAGTATTTT
CDR3: CASSPHSTDTQYF

D: NA
V: TRBV11-1
size: NA
J: TRBJ2-7
DNA: TGTGCCAGCAGCCCGGGACGAAACTACGAGCAGTACTTC
CDR3: CASSPGRNYEQYF

D: NA
V: TRBV5-5
size: NA
J: TRBJ2-1
DNA: TGTGCCAGCAGCCCCCCGCGAGCCGTAGATGAGCAGTTCTTC
CDR3: CASSPPRAVDEQFF

D: NA
V: TRBV9
size: NA
J: TRBJ1-6
DNA: TGTGCCAGCAGCGTAACCTGGGGTCGTCCCCTCCACTTT
CDR3: CASSVTWGRPLHF

D: TRBD1
V: TRBV12-5
size: NA
J: TRBJ1-2
DNA: TGTGCTAGTGGTAACGCCGAAGGGGAGGGGGCGTTCTATGGCTACACCTTC
CDR3: CASGNAEGEGAFYGYTF

D: TRBD1
V: TRBV19
size: NA
J: TRBJ1-1
DNA: TGTGCCAGCCGGGACAGGGGGAACACTGAAGCTTTCTTT
CDR3: CASRDRGNTEAFF

D: NA
V: TRBV7-6
size: few
J: TRBJ1-1
DNA: TGTGCCAGCAGCTTAGCTCTGGGGGCGGAGGGCGGCACTGAAGCTTTCTTT
CDR3: CASSLALGAEGGTEAFF

D: NA
V: TRBV29-1
size: NA
J: TRBJ2-5
DNA: TGCAGCGTTGCCGGGTCAGGGCAAGAGACCCAGTACTTC
CDR3: CSVAGSGQETQYF

D: TRBD1
V: TRBV5-5
size: NA
J: TRBJ2-7
DNA: TGTGCCAGCAGCCTCGGACAGGCGACCTCCTACGAGCAGTACTTC
CDR3: CASSLGQATSYEQYF

D: NA
V: TRBV5-1
size: NA
J: TRBJ1-6
DNA: TGCGCCAGCAGCCCCTCCCAGGGGATCTCCTATAATTCACCCCTCCACTTT
CDR3: CASSPSQGISYNSPLHF

D: TRBD2
V: TRBV7-9
size: NA
J: TRBJ2-5
DNA: TGTGCCAGCAGCTTGAGGGTAGCGGGGGGAGAGACCCAGTACTTC
CDR3: CASSLRVAGGETQYF

D: NA
V: TRBV2
size: NA
J: TRBJ1-1
DNA: TGTGCCAGCAGTGAATCGGGGATAGGTTGGGAAATGAACACTGAAGCTTTCTTT
CDR3: CASSESGIGWEMNTEAFF

D: TRBD1
V: TRBV10-1
size: NA
J: TRBJ2-6
DNA: TGCGCCAGCAGTGAGTCGACAGGGGTCGGGGCCAACGTCCTGACTTTC
CDR3: CASSESTGVGANVLTF

D: TRBD1
V: TRBV2
size: NA
J: TRBJ1-2
DNA: TGTGCCAGCATAACGCCGGGACAGGCTCTCTATGGCTACACCTTC
CDR3: CASITPGQALYGYTF

D: NA
V: TRBV19
size: NA
J: TRBJ1-6
DNA: TGTGCCAGTAGTATGTTTAGTCGAGTTCATAATTCACCCCTCCACTTT
CDR3: CASSMFSRVHNSPLHF

D: TRBD2
V: TRBV4-3
size: NA
J: TRBJ2-7
DNA: TGCGCCAGCAGCCAAGATCCAACTAGCGTTCTCTACGAGCAGTACTTC
CDR3: CASSQDPTSVLYEQYF

D: NA
V: TRBV10-3
size: NA
J: TRBJ1-2
DNA: TGTGCCATCAGTGAGACAGGTTATGGCTACACCTTC
CDR3: CAISETGYGYTF

D: TRBD1
V: TRBV7-7
size: NA
J: TRBJ2-7
DNA: TGTGCTAGCAGCTCGGCGCCGGGACAGGGGTACGAGCAGTACTTC
CDR3: CASSSAPGQGYEQYF

D: NA
V: TRBV2
size: NA
J: TRBJ1-2
DNA: TGTGCCAGCAGTGAAGAAGTACAGTATGGCTACACCTTC
CDR3: CASSEEVQYGYTF

D: TRBD2
V: TRBV5-4
size: once
J: TRBJ2-3
DNA: TGTGCCAGCAGCTTGGCACTAGCGGGGGCGCATACGATAGATACGCAGTATTTT
CDR3: CASSLALAGAHTIDTQYF

D: NA
V: TRBV7-9
size: NA
J: TRBJ2-3
DNA: TGTGCCAGCAGCTATATAACCACAGATACGCAGTATTTT
CDR3: CASSYITTDTQYF

D: NA
V: TRBV19
size: NA
J: TRBJ2-4
DNA: TGTGCCAGTAAGAATCCTGGGGCCGGGCAGGGTGGAAACATTCAGTACTTC
CDR3: CASKNPGAGQGGNIQYF

D: TRBD1
V: TRBV11-2
size: NA
J: TRBJ1-2
DNA: TGTGCCAGCAGCTCGCCGGGGGAGGGGGCCGGCAGGAGCTACACCTTC
CDR3: CASSSPGEGAGRSYTF

D: TRBD2
V: TRBV27
size: NA
J: TRBJ2-4
DNA: TGTGCCAGCAGTCCCGAGCGGGGGCGGCGGAACATTCAGTACTTC
CDR3: CASSPERGRRNIQYF